The rows below give T cell receptor beta chains drawn from one sample of a study of blood T cell repertoires in COVID-19. Here immunoSEQ multiplex PCR was the method, and the copy in TCRdb shows in-frame clones only, minus some. The data show 90,000 to 130,000 clones, with 82% seen just once and approximately 7.9% held by the top ten. The material sequenced was peripheral blood. All receptors derive from a man in his sixties or seventies with acute or convalescent COVID-19. CDR3s include the opening cysteine and the closing phenylalanine or tryptophan. Each record gives: CDR3 DNA, CDR3 protein, J gene, V gene, D gene, clone size. D genes are given only for firm matches. Some rows have no size entry. The others give once, few or many, or a class for an expanded clone.

CDR3nt: TGTGCCAGCAGCTTAGAAGGGGGTTTCGAGCAGTACTTC
CDR3aa: CASSLEGGFEQYF
j_gene: TRBJ2-7
v_gene: TRBV7-2
d_gene: -
abundance: -

CDR3nt: TGTGCCAGTAGTCAGGGGGCAGGGCCCTACGAGCAGTACTTC
CDR3aa: CASSQGAGPYEQYF
j_gene: TRBJ2-7
v_gene: TRBV19
d_gene: TRBD1
abundance: -

CDR3nt: TGCGCCATTAAACAGGGCCCCATGAACACTGAAGCTTTCTTT
CDR3aa: CAIKQGPMNTEAFF
j_gene: TRBJ1-1
v_gene: TRBV5-1
d_gene: -
abundance: -

CDR3nt: TGTGCCAGCAGCGCAGGACAGGTTCTCGATGAGCAGTTCTTC
CDR3aa: CASSAGQVLDEQFF
j_gene: TRBJ2-1
v_gene: TRBV5-4
d_gene: TRBD1
abundance: -

CDR3nt: TGTGCCAGCAGCTTAGCCACGGGAGACAGCGCCTATGGCTACACCTTC
CDR3aa: CASSLATGDSAYGYTF
j_gene: TRBJ1-2
v_gene: TRBV7-8
d_gene: -
abundance: few

CDR3nt: TGTGCCAGCAGCTTAGCTGGACAGGCTAACACTGAAGCTTTCTTT
CDR3aa: CASSLAGQANTEAFF
j_gene: TRBJ1-1
v_gene: TRBV7-9
d_gene: TRBD1
abundance: -

CDR3nt: TGCGCCAGCAGCCAATCGGGACAGGACTTCTATGGCTACACCTTC
CDR3aa: CASSQSGQDFYGYTF
j_gene: TRBJ1-2
v_gene: TRBV5-1
d_gene: TRBD1
abundance: once

CDR3nt: TGTGCCAGCAGCGTCCAAGGACTAGTCCAAGAGACCCAGTACTTC
CDR3aa: CASSVQGLVQETQYF
j_gene: TRBJ2-5
v_gene: TRBV9
d_gene: TRBD2
abundance: -

CDR3nt: TGTGCCAGTAGTTCCCTGGGGGGAAGTGGTGAAGCTTTCTTT
CDR3aa: CASSSLGGSGEAFF
j_gene: TRBJ1-1
v_gene: TRBV19
d_gene: -
abundance: few

CDR3nt: TGTGCCAGCAGTCCTGGACAGGGGGCTGAAGCTTTCTTT
CDR3aa: CASSPGQGAEAFF
j_gene: TRBJ1-1
v_gene: TRBV12-3/TRBV12-4
d_gene: TRBD1
abundance: -

CDR3nt: TGTGCCAGCAGTTTACTACAGGGAAACTCTTCACCCCTCCACTTT
CDR3aa: CASSLLQGNSSPLHF
j_gene: TRBJ1-6
v_gene: TRBV28
d_gene: -
abundance: -

CDR3nt: TGTGCCATCAGTGAGGGACAGGCTTCTAATGAAAAACTGTTTTTT
CDR3aa: CAISEGQASNEKLFF
j_gene: TRBJ1-4
v_gene: TRBV10-3
d_gene: TRBD1
abundance: -